This T cell receptor beta chain was documented in a study of T cells after yellow fever vaccination. About the research overall: Fractions of low cell number were prepared using SMART-Seq v4 Ultra Low Input. Study-level results: Clones that expanded after primary vaccination mostly reappeared after the booster (around 96% CD4, roughly 87% CD8). Although most clonotypes did not, a small share appeared in both CD4 and CD8 compartments. Weaker in magnitude, the secondary response showed a faster peak on day 5 versus 15.

To note about this clonotype: Its antigen is undetermined.

TCRdb re-derived calls from the 5' RACE reads in MiXCR, one entry per CDR3 protein. This sample carries around 250,000 distinct CDR3 sequences, less than 8.5% of them seen once, and the ten largest clones take roughly 0.9%. This CDR3 comprises 16 residues. The J segment lost 2 bases and the V segment lost 0 bases, leaving 2 bases of the junction unmatched. Germline CDR1 and CDR2: MNHEY and SVGAGI. The chain combines TRBV6-5 with TRBJ1-3, with 9 bases fitting TRBD1. The input for sequencing was CD4+ T cells sorted from PBMCs, taken 15 days after the yellow fever booster vaccination. The clonotype originates from a man younger than 45 who received the YFV17D yellow fever vaccine. CDR3 nucleotides: TGTGCCAGCAGTTACTCGGGACAGGGCGCTGGAAACACCATATATTTT. It yields the protein CASSYSGQGAGNTIYF.